Listed here are 22 T cell receptor beta chains from one sample, sequenced in a study of blood T cell repertoires in COVID-19. Profiled with immunoSEQ multiplex PCR; TCRdb holds only in-frame clones, not every one. In the table there are around 120,000 clones, 75% to 90% of which are singletons. Sequenced input: peripheral blood. Receptors originate from a man aged 25-40 years with acute or convalescent COVID-19.

V gene TRBV7-9 combines with J gene TRBJ1-5, with TRBD1 identical over 9 bases. The CDR3 spans 16 residues. Germline V gene data show CDR1 as SEHNR and CDR2 as FQNEAQ (reference sequence). V lost 2 bases and J lost 1; bases outside the gene matches: 3. The CDR3 protein is CASSLSGQGSNQPQHF. CDR3 coding DNA: TGTGCCAGCAGCTTATCGGGACAGGGAAGCAATCAGCCCCAGCATTTT.

The chain links TRBV5-6 to TRBJ2-2; 10 bases are shared with TRBD2. This CDR3 is 15 amino acids long. With 4 bases clipped from V and 5 bases from J, the junction kept 5 bases outside the gene matches. Germline V lookup: CDR1 SGHDT, CDR2 YYEEEE. The CDR3 is CASSRAGGGTGELFF. In DNA form, the CDR3 reads TGTGCCAGCAGCAGAGCGGGAGGGGGAACCGGGGAGCTGTTTTTT. Full variable domain (rest looked up from reference TRBV5-6 and TRBJ2-2): DAGVTQSPTHLIKTRGQQVTLRCSPKSGHDTVSWYQQALGQGPQFIFQYYEEEERQRGNFPDRFSGHQFPNYSSELNVNALLLGDSALYLCASSRAGGGTGELFFGEGSRLTVL.

This chain connects TRBV5-1 to TRBJ2-3, with TRBD2 matching over 9 bases. This CDR3 is built from 15 residues. Looked up from germline, CDR1 is SGHRS and CDR2 is YFSETQ. V trimming: 2 bases; J trimming: 2 bases; junction bases outside the gene matches: 3. Written as DNA, the CDR3 is TGCGCCAGCAGCTTCCCTAGCGGGAACACAGATACGCAGTATTTT. It is translated as CASSFPSGNTDTQYF.

The V call is TRBV9, the J call TRBJ2-3; a possible D gene is TRBD2 (6 bases). With 4 bases removed from V and 4 bases from J, the gap between germline ends came to 16 bases. The CDR3 extends over 15 amino acids. Germline V lookup: CDR1 SGDLS, CDR2 YYNGEE. For the CDR3, the DNA is TGTGCCAGCAGCCTATGGGCGGGGCTGTCAGATACGCAGTATTTT. This sequence encodes CASSLWAGLSDTQYF.

The chain carries TRBV11-3 and TRBJ1-1; TRBD1 is a possible D gene (6 bases). Trimming removed 0 bases at V and 4 bases at J, with 9 bases between. The length of the CDR3 is 14 residues. Germline V CDR1 and CDR2: SGHNT, YENEEA. This chain's CDR3 is CASSLEGGATEAFF. The DNA for the CDR3 is TGTGCCAGCAGCTTAGAAGGGGGTGCCACTGAAGCTTTCTTT. The entire variable domain, with the rest obtained from reference TRBV11-3 and TRBJ1-1, is as follows: EAGVVQSPRYKIIEKKQPVAFWCNPISGHNTLYWYLQNLGQGPELLIRYENEEAVDDSQLPKDRFSAERLKGVDSTLKIQPAELGDSAVYLCASSLEGGATEAFFGQGTRLTVV.

This chain connects TRBV18 to TRBJ2-7; 10 nucleotides agree with TRBD2. The germline V gene encodes CDR1 KGHSH and CDR2 LQKENI. Trimming cost V 4 bases and J 4 bases; bases outside gene matches: 16. The CDR3 covers 18 residues. The CDR3 coding sequence is TGTGCCAGCTCACGTCAACTAGCGGGATTCGTTCTCAATTACGAGCAGTACGTC. Protein product: CASSRQLAGFVLNYEQYV.

This CDR3 is CASSISVGQGSGEQYF. The CDR3 DNA reads as TGTGCCAGCAGCATTTCCGTGGGACAGGGGTCCGGCGAGCAGTACTTC. The J gene is TRBJ2-7, the V gene TRBV6-2 or TRBV6-3; 10 nucleotides line up with TRBD1. This CDR3 region has 16 residues. Trimming removed 6 bases from V and 6 bases from J; junction bases left unmatched: 14. CDR1 and CDR2 (germline): MNHEY, SVGEGT.

The chain joins TRBV30 to TRBJ2-2; 11 bases match TRBD2. This CDR3 has 15 amino acids. Germline CDR1 and CDR2: GTSNPN and SVGIG (reference sequence). Losses at the gene ends were 6 bases for V and 6 bases for J; bases not matched to a gene: 9. The CDR3 spells CACHIAGGPAGELFF. The CDR3 DNA sequence: TGTGCCTGTCACATAGCGGGAGGGCCCGCCGGGGAGCTGTTTTTT.

The rearrangement joins TRBV28 to TRBJ1-5; 8 bases line up with TRBD1. The CDR3 is made up of 13 amino acids. Germline CDR1 reads MDHEN; CDR2 reads SYDVKM. Unmatched junction bases numbered 2, after V lost 6 bases and J lost 4 bases. The CDR3 protein is CASSRTGNQPQHF. The DNA for the CDR3 is TGTGCCAGCAGCCGGACAGGGAATCAGCCCCAGCATTTT.

The chain joins TRBV25-1 to TRBJ2-5; 12 bases fit TRBD2. CDR1 is MGHDK and CDR2 is SYGVNS in the germline V gene. This CDR3 is built from 17 residues. V lost 5 bases to trimming and J lost 1 base; unmatched junction nucleotides: 8. CDR3 in amino acids: CASSTRGGLAGQETQYF. CDR3 DNA sequence: TGTGCCAGCAGTACAAGGGGGGGACTAGCGGGCCAAGAGACCCAGTACTTC.

V is TRBV11-2 and J is TRBJ1-2, with D unresolved. Between the trimmed V and J ends, which lost 1 base and 4 bases, there was a span of 13 bases. CDR1 SGHAT and CDR2 FQNNGV come from the germline V gene. This CDR3 is built from 15 residues. The CDR3 here is CASSLVEGDSYGYTF. DNA of the CDR3: TGTGCCAGCAGCTTAGTCGAGGGCGATTCCTATGGCTACACCTTC.

This chain joins TRBV6-6 and TRBJ2-1; 10 nucleotides align to TRBD1. The germline gives CDR1 MNHNY, CDR2 SVGAGI (reference sequence). Unmatched junction bases numbered 7, after V lost 7 bases and J lost 7 bases. The CDR3 loop spans 14 amino acids. CDR3 in DNA: TGTGCCAGCACCGGACAGGGGGTTATGAATGAGCAGTTCTTC. Its protein product is CASTGQGVMNEQFF.

This chain links TRBV2 with TRBJ2-1, with D possibly being TRBD2 (5 bases). V lost 10 bases to trimming and J lost 0 bases, with 16 bases between them. The CDR3 is made up of 15 amino acids. Per germline, CDR1 SNHLY and CDR2 FYNNEI. The CDR3 sequence is CATQNGGPSYNEQFF. CDR3 DNA sequence: TGTGCCACCCAAAATGGCGGGCCCTCCTACAATGAGCAGTTCTTC.

This chain links TRBV10-1 with TRBJ2-7; the match to TRBD2 covers 9 bases. The CDR3 length is 18 residues. CDR1 WNHNN and CDR2 SYGVQD come from the germline V gene (reference sequence). Trimming removed 5 bases from V and 6 bases from J; junction bases left unmatched: 20. CDR3 amino acids: CASSSRGKRREGYSEQYV. In DNA form, the CDR3 reads TGCGCCAGCAGTTCCAGGGGGAAGCGGCGGGAGGGCTATAGCGAGCAGTACGTC.

The chain combines TRBV7-8 with TRBJ1-5; 7 bases agree with TRBD1. The CDR3 extends over 14 amino acids. CDR1 is SGHVS, CDR2 FQNEAQ, per germline. V was clipped by 5 bases and J by 6 bases; unmatched bases: 7. The CDR3 bases are TGTGCCAGCAGCCCTCGACAGGGCTTTCAGCCCCAGCATTTT. Translating gives CASSPRQGFQPQHF.

The V call is TRBV10-3, the J call TRBJ2-6; D gene unclear. Germline CDR1 reads ENHRY; CDR2 reads SYGVKD. The CDR3 extends over 16 amino acids. V was shortened by 0 bases and J by 4 bases, with 10 bases between the two germline ends. CDR3 bases: TGTGCCATCAGTGAGTCGGTAGCCGCAGGGGCCAACGTCCTGACTTTC. Translation gives CAISESVAAGANVLTF.

V usage is TRBV6-2 or TRBV6-3 and J usage is TRBJ2-5, with 7 positions matching TRBD1. The CDR3 spans 15 residues. The germline CDR1 and CDR2 sequences are MNHEY and SVGEGT. Unmatched junction bases numbered 5, after V lost 4 bases and J lost 0 bases. The CDR3 nucleotides read TGTGCCAGCAGTTTTAGGGACAGCTACCAAGAGACCCAGTACTTC. It codes for CASSFRDSYQETQYF.

The CDR3 DNA is TGCAGCGTAACTCGGCGGGACTGGGAGACCCAGTACTTC. This sequence encodes CSVTRRDWETQYF. This chain connects TRBV29-1 to TRBJ2-5, with D possibly being TRBD2 (6 bases). V dropped 6 bases and J dropped 5 bases, with 16 bases sitting between them. The CDR3 is 13 amino acids. Germline V gene sequence: CDR1 SQVTM, CDR2 ANQGSEA.

The rearrangement links TRBV7-2 to TRBJ2-1; 7 bases align to TRBD1. The V gene end was trimmed by 6 bases and the J gene end by 0 bases; junction bases not matched to a gene: 5. Germline CDR1 is SGHTA and CDR2 is FQGNSA. The CDR3 extends over 15 amino acids. As DNA, the CDR3 is TGTGCCAGCAGAATACAGGGGAGCTCCTACAATGAGCAGTTCTTC. It codes for CASRIQGSSYNEQFF.

The V gene is TRBV7-9, the J gene TRBJ1-2; a possible D gene is TRBD1 (6 bases). Trimming stripped 5 bases from V and 5 bases from J, with 12 bases between. CDR3 length equals 13 residues. CDR1 and CDR2 from the germline V gene are SEHNR and FQNEAQ (reference sequence). The CDR3 DNA is TGTGCCAGCAGCCCGACAGGATTGTATGGCTACACCTTC. Residues: CASSPTGLYGYTF.

V gene TRBV27 combines with J gene TRBJ2-6, with 10 bases aligning to TRBD2. The CDR3 spans 17 residues. J gave up 3 bases and V 2 bases, and 4 bases lay outside the gene matches. CDR1 is MNHEY, CDR2 SMNVEV, per germline (reference sequence). CDR3 amino acids: CASSLELAGHGANVLTF. The CDR3 region has the DNA TGTGCCAGCAGTTTAGAACTAGCGGGGCATGGGGCCAACGTCCTGACTTTC. Together with reference TRBV27 and TRBJ2-6, the CDR3 gives the full variable domain: EAQVTQNPRYLITVTGKKLTVTCSQNMNHEYMSWYRQDPGLGLRQIYYSMNVEVTDKGDVPEGYKVSRKEKRNFPLILESPSPNQTSLYFCASSLELAGHGANVLTFGAGSRLTVL.

This chain connects TRBV4-2 to TRBJ1-5; D is ambiguous. Looked up from germline, CDR1 is LGHNA and CDR2 is YNFKEQ. Trimming pared 1 base from V and 2 bases from J, leaving 12 bases between. CDR3 size: 16 residues. The DNA for the CDR3 is TGTGCCAGCAGCCAAGGGGTGGACTGGCGCAATCAGCCCCAGCATTTT. Its protein is CASSQGVDWRNQPQHF.